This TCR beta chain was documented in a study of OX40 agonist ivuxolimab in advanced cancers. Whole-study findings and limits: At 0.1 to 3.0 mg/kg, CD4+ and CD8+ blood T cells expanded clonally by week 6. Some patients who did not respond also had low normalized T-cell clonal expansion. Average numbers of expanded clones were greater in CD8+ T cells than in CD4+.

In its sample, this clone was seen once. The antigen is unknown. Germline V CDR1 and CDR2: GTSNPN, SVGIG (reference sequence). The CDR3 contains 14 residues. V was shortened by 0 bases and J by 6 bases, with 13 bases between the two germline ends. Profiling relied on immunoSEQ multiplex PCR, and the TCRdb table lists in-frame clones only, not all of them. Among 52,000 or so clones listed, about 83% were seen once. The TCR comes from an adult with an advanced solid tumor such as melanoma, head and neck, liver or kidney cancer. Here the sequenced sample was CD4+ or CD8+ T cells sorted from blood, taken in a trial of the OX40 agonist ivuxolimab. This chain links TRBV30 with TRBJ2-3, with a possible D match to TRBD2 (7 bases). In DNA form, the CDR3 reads TGTGCCTGGAGTGTGGGGGGGCCAGGGGATACGCAGTATTTT. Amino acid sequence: CAWSVGGPGDTQYF.